The T cell receptor (beta chain) under discussion was sequenced for a study of response to subunit inactivated influenza vaccine. As concerns this clonotype: The target antigen is unknown.

A single record per CDR3 protein comes from TCRdb applying MiXCR to the RT-PCR reads. This table holds over 650,000 distinct CDR3 sequences, approximately 17% found once. Study-wide results and limits: Authors suggested each seasonal flu vaccination may recruit only limited numbers of new T cells.

Germline assignment: CDR1 SGHTA and CDR2 FQGNSA. The V segment lost 0 bases and the J segment 3 bases; nucleotides outside the gene matches: 7. The CDR3 is 16 amino acids. This specimen was PBMCs from blood, taken more than 4 days after vaccination. The chain joins TRBV7-2 to TRBJ2-7, with 8 bases aligning to TRBD1. This receptor was identified in a man over 45 who received an inactivated influenza vaccine. The CDR3 protein is CASSLATGENIYEQYF. CDR3 DNA sequence: TGTGCCAGCAGCTTAGCGACAGGGGAGAACATCTACGAGCAGTACTTC.